A selection of T cell receptor beta chains follows, all from one sample in a study of CD8+ T cells in alopecia areata. Profiling relied on immunoSEQ multiplex PCR, and the TCRdb table lists in-frame clones only, not all of them. The data hold approximately 100,000 clones, with about 40% observed a single time. Specimen: CD4+ T cells sorted from blood. These receptors were obtained from a human donor with alopecia areata. The CDR3 runs from the conserved cysteine through the conserved F or W. Each record gives: clone size, D gene, V gene, J gene, CDR3 DNA, CDR3 protein. The D gene is left open where the match is weak. Size tells how often a clone was seen (once, few, many) or the class of an expanded clone, and some rows leave it out.

size: NA
D: NA
V: TRBV30
J: TRBJ1-1
DNA: TGTGCCTGGAGTAGGGCAGACCGTGAAGCTTTCTTT
CDR3: CAWSRADREAFF

size: NA
D: TRBD2
V: TRBV29-1
J: TRBJ2-3
DNA: TGCAGCGTTGCCGGGAGGAGCACAGATACGCAGTATTTT
CDR3: CSVAGRSTDTQYF

size: few
D: NA
V: TRBV7-2
J: TRBJ2-3
DNA: TGTGCCAGCAGCCTCCGGGGGGCGGGACGGCCCCCGGATACGCAGTATTTT
CDR3: CASSLRGAGRPPDTQYF

size: NA
D: TRBD1
V: TRBV29-1
J: TRBJ1-1
DNA: TGCAGCGTTAAATCCGGGACAGGGACTGAAGCTTTCTTT
CDR3: CSVKSGTGTEAFF

size: NA
D: NA
V: TRBV30
J: TRBJ2-4
DNA: TGTGCCTGGAGTGTTGGTCGGGTAGCCGGAAACATTCAGTACTTC
CDR3: CAWSVGRVAGNIQYF

size: few
D: TRBD2
V: TRBV14
J: TRBJ2-1
DNA: TGTGCCAGCAGCCCGGCAACGGGACTACCGGCGGTTGAGCAGTTCTTC
CDR3: CASSPATGLPAVEQFF

size: NA
D: NA
V: TRBV29-1
J: TRBJ2-7
DNA: TGCAGCGTCGATAAGGATGGAGGGGGCCACGAGCAGTACTTC
CDR3: CSVDKDGGGHEQYF

size: NA
D: NA
V: TRBV9
J: TRBJ2-1
DNA: TGTGCCAGCAGCGTAGTCGGAGGGTGGAATGAGCAGTTCTTC
CDR3: CASSVVGGWNEQFF

size: NA
D: NA
V: TRBV29-1
J: TRBJ2-1
DNA: TGCAGCGTTGGTTTTTCGTCGGCAGGGGTGGGTGAGCAGTTCTTC
CDR3: CSVGFSSAGVGEQFF

size: NA
D: NA
V: TRBV14
J: TRBJ2-7
DNA: TGTGCCAGCAGCCAAGCGGTCCGGGGCGAGCAGTACTTC
CDR3: CASSQAVRGEQYF

size: NA
D: NA
V: TRBV7-2
J: TRBJ2-2
DNA: TGTGCCAGCAGCGTACAGCGGAACACCGGGGAGCTGTTTTTT
CDR3: CASSVQRNTGELFF

size: NA
D: TRBD2
V: TRBV28
J: TRBJ2-7
DNA: TGTGCCAGCAGCCTGACTAGCGGGGGGGCCTCGCAGTACTTC
CDR3: CASSLTSGGASQYF

size: NA
D: TRBD1
V: TRBV30
J: TRBJ2-7
DNA: TGTGCCTGGACCCGGGACAGGGGCGACGAGCAGTACTTC
CDR3: CAWTRDRGDEQYF

size: NA
D: NA
V: TRBV30
J: TRBJ2-1
DNA: TGTGCCTGGACCCGGGGGAGCTCCTACAATGAGCAGTTCTTC
CDR3: CAWTRGSSYNEQFF

size: few
D: NA
V: TRBV30
J: TRBJ2-7
DNA: TGTGCCTGGATGAGGGGACTCTCCTACGAGCAGTACTTC
CDR3: CAWMRGLSYEQYF

size: once
D: NA
V: TRBV27
J: TRBJ2-2
DNA: TGTGCCAGCAGTTTATCCCTGGCTGGGGAGCTGTTTTTT
CDR3: CASSLSLAGELFF

size: NA
D: NA
V: TRBV29-1
J: TRBJ2-7
DNA: TGCAGCGTATCTCTTCAGGGTTCCTACGAGCAGTACTTC
CDR3: CSVSLQGSYEQYF

size: NA
D: NA
V: TRBV29-1
J: TRBJ2-3
DNA: TGCAGCGTTGAATATTCAGGCACAGATACGCAGTATTTT
CDR3: CSVEYSGTDTQYF

size: NA
D: TRBD1
V: TRBV29-1
J: TRBJ2-5
DNA: TGCAGCGTTGGGGTGGCAGGGGGCCGAGAGACCCAGTACTTC
CDR3: CSVGVAGGRETQYF

size: NA
D: NA
V: TRBV27
J: TRBJ1-3
DNA: TGTGCCAGCAGTAAACAGGGTCCCTCTGGAAACACCATATATTTT
CDR3: CASSKQGPSGNTIYF

size: NA
D: NA
V: TRBV11-2
J: TRBJ2-7
DNA: TGTGCCAGCAGCCCAGGGCGGACCTTCTACGAGCAGTACTTC
CDR3: CASSPGRTFYEQYF

size: NA
D: NA
V: TRBV5-1
J: TRBJ2-5
DNA: TGCGCCAGCAGCCCAACCCCGGCCCAAGAGACCCAGTACTTC
CDR3: CASSPTPAQETQYF

size: few
D: NA
V: TRBV11-2
J: TRBJ1-4
DNA: TGTGCCAGCAGCTTAGTTCGGGATGAAAAACTGTTTTTT
CDR3: CASSLVRDEKLFF

size: few
D: NA
V: TRBV2
J: TRBJ2-1
DNA: TGTGCCAGCATGAGGGGCAGCAGCTCCTACAATGAGCAGTTCTTC
CDR3: CASMRGSSSYNEQFF

size: NA
D: NA
V: TRBV7-3
J: TRBJ2-1
DNA: TGTGCCAGCAGCGTCGACAGGTTCACCTACAATGAGCAGTTCTTC
CDR3: CASSVDRFTYNEQFF

size: few
D: NA
V: TRBV29-1
J: TRBJ2-5
DNA: TGCAGCGTTGAACCAGGTCTAGCGTTAGTGGAGACCCAGTACTTC
CDR3: CSVEPGLALVETQYF

size: NA
D: TRBD1
V: TRBV6-6
J: TRBJ2-1
DNA: TGTGCCAGCGGGGGACAGGCGAGGAATGAGCAGTTCTTC
CDR3: CASGGQARNEQFF

size: NA
D: TRBD1
V: TRBV6-6
J: TRBJ1-2
DNA: TGTGCCAGCAGGAGGGACAGACTTTACACCTTC
CDR3: CASRRDRLYTF

size: NA
D: NA
V: TRBV29-1
J: TRBJ2-3
DNA: TGCAGCGTCCGACAGGGAGGGACAGATACGCAGTATTTT
CDR3: CSVRQGGTDTQYF

size: few
D: NA
V: TRBV11-2
J: TRBJ2-2
DNA: TGTGCCAGCAGCGCCCTCCGGGATCTTTCCACCGGGGAGCTGTTTTTT
CDR3: CASSALRDLSTGELFF

size: few
D: NA
V: TRBV29-1
J: TRBJ1-1
DNA: TGCAGCGTCGCGATGGGGGGTCATAACACTGAAGCTTTCTTT
CDR3: CSVAMGGHNTEAFF

size: NA
D: NA
V: TRBV6-5
J: TRBJ1-1
DNA: TGTGCCAGCAGTTCGCAGGGTGAGACTGAAGCTTTCTTT
CDR3: CASSSQGETEAFF

size: NA
D: NA
V: TRBV28
J: TRBJ2-6
DNA: TGTGCCAGCAGCAAAACGGGTCTGGGGGCCAACGTCCTGACTTTC
CDR3: CASSKTGLGANVLTF

size: many
D: TRBD1
V: TRBV5-4
J: TRBJ2-1
DNA: TGTGCCAGCAGCGACCGCGCCCCTCGGGACAGGCCGTTCTTC
CDR3: CASSDRAPRDRPFF

size: few
D: NA
V: TRBV30
J: TRBJ2-3
DNA: TGTGCCTGGGGACAGAACGGACGGCCGAGCACAGATACGCAGTATTTT
CDR3: CAWGQNGRPSTDTQYF

size: NA
D: NA
V: TRBV29-1
J: TRBJ1-1
DNA: TGCAGCGTTCCTGCGGTGGGGAACACTGAAGCTTTCTTT
CDR3: CSVPAVGNTEAFF

size: NA
D: NA
V: TRBV30
J: TRBJ2-1
DNA: TGTGCCTGGAGTGTACGGAACTTGCTTGAGCAGTTCTTC
CDR3: CAWSVRNLLEQFF

size: NA
D: NA
V: TRBV29-1
J: TRBJ2-7
DNA: TGCAGCGTTAGACCCACTAGCTCTCGGGAGCAGTACTTC
CDR3: CSVRPTSSREQYF

size: NA
D: NA
V: TRBV30
J: TRBJ1-2
DNA: TGTGCCTGGGCCCCCCCGGGGTTTGGCTATGGCTACACCTTC
CDR3: CAWAPPGFGYGYTF

size: once
D: NA
V: TRBV30
J: TRBJ2-5
DNA: TGTGCCTGGTGCGGCTACCAAGAGACCCAGTACTTC
CDR3: CAWCGYQETQYF

size: few
D: TRBD2
V: TRBV4-3
J: TRBJ2-1
DNA: TGCGCCAGCAGCCAAGGGTCAGTTAGCGGGAATGAGCAGTTCTTC
CDR3: CASSQGSVSGNEQFF